This is a list of T cell receptor beta chains from one sample in a study of neurological immune-mediated disorders. TCRdb itself ran the 5' RACE reads through MiXCR, one entry per CDR3 protein. The sample consists of tens of thousands of distinct CDR3 sequences, under 3.5% of them appearing once. The sample was PBMCs. The receptors shown here come from a man aged 35-49 years with multiple sclerosis. The CDR3 runs from the conserved cysteine through the conserved F or W. D genes are given only for firm matches. Only part of the rows carry a size: once, few, many, or a class if the clone is expanded.

cdr3_length	clone_size	d_call	v_call	j_call	cdr3_nt	cdr3_aa
13	many	TRBD1	TRBV5-1	TRBJ2-7	TGCGCCAGCAGCTGGACAGGGGACTACGAGCAGTACTTC	CASSWTGDYEQYF
17	many	TRBD2	TRBV3-1	TRBJ2-2	TGTGCCAGCAGCCCGGGTTTTAGAGTAGCGGGAGCCGGGGAGCTGTTTTTT	CASSPGFRVAGAGELFF
15	many	TRBD1	TRBV12-3/TRBV12-4	TRBJ1-5	TGTGCCAGCAGTTTAGGGGACAGAGGCAATCAGCCCCAGCATTTT	CASSLGDRGNQPQHF
16	many	-	TRBV15	TRBJ1-5	TGTGCCACCAGCAAGACCACGGGACACCTAAATCAGCCCCAGCATTTT	CATSKTTGHLNQPQHF
15	many	-	TRBV5-1	TRBJ2-1	TGCGCCAGCAGCCTCGACTTAAGCTCCTACAATGAGCAGTTCTTC	CASSLDLSSYNEQFF
15	many	-	TRBV7-6	TRBJ2-2	TGTGCCAGCAGCTTCCTACAGGGTTATACCGGGGAGCTGTTTTTT	CASSFLQGYTGELFF
12	many	-	TRBV20-1	TRBJ1-1	TGCAGTGCTAGAGTGCAGGGCACTGAAGCTTTCTTT	CSARVQGTEAFF
11	many	-	TRBV11-2	TRBJ2-5	TGTGCCAGCAGCTTTAGAGGGACCCAGTACTTC	CASSFRGTQYF
14	many	-	TRBV10-3	TRBJ1-6	TGTGCCATCAGTGGAACAGGGCGGAATTCACCCCTCCACTTT	CAISGTGRNSPLHF
14	-	TRBD1	TRBV18	TRBJ1-2	TGTGCCAGCTCACCAAGGGGACAGGGCTATGGCTACACCTTC	CASSPRGQGYGYTF
13	many	-	TRBV5-6	TRBJ2-2	TGTGCCAGCAGCCGCTGGGGTATGGGGGAGCTGTTTTTT	CASSRWGMGELFF
17	many	TRBD1	TRBV5-1	TRBJ2-3	TGCGCCAGCAGCCCACCCCTCGGGGACAGGGACACAGATACGCAGTATTTT	CASSPPLGDRDTDTQYF
10	many	-	TRBV12-3/TRBV12-4	TRBJ1-1	TGTGCCAGCGGGTTGTCAGAAGCTTTCTTT	CASGLSEAFF
15	many	TRBD2	TRBV12-3/TRBV12-4	TRBJ2-1	TGTGCCAGCAGCCCACTAGCGGGAGCAGCGAATGAGCAGTTCTTC	CASSPLAGAANEQFF
15	many	TRBD2	TRBV7-9	TRBJ2-2	TGTGCCAGCAGCCAGGACGGGAGGGCCGTCGGGGAGCTGTTTTTT	CASSQDGRAVGELFF
14	many	-	TRBV12-3/TRBV12-4	TRBJ1-2	TGTGCCAGCAGTTTTCACCCCTCCAACTATGGCTACACCTTC	CASSFHPSNYGYTF
13	many	-	TRBV6-5	TRBJ1-1	TGTGCCAGCAGACTACAGGGCCCCACTGAAGCTTTCTTT	CASRLQGPTEAFF
16	many	TRBD2	TRBV9	TRBJ2-3	TGTGCCAGCAGCCTTCGGACTAGCGGGACCACAGATACGCAGTATTTT	CASSLRTSGTTDTQYF
16	many	TRBD1	TRBV7-8	TRBJ2-7	TGTGCCAGCAGCGGACGGGTGGGACAGGGGGCGTACGAGCAGTACTTC	CASSGRVGQGAYEQYF
16	many	-	TRBV7-8	TRBJ1-2	TGTGCCAGCAGCTTGAGGTTCACAGGGATTAACTATGGCTACACCTTC	CASSLRFTGINYGYTF
13	-	TRBD1	TRBV15	TRBJ1-1	TGTGCCAACAGCAGAAAGGACAGGGTAGGAGCTTTCTTT	CANSRKDRVGAFF
15	-	-	TRBV10-3	TRBJ1-2	TGTGCCATCAGTGCGTTGACGGGGCGCAGCTATGGCTACACCTTC	CAISALTGRSYGYTF
12	many	-	TRBV20-1	TRBJ2-1	TGCAGTGGCTTTGAGGCAGGGGATGAGCAGTTCTTC	CSGFEAGDEQFF
15	many	TRBD1	TRBV7-6	TRBJ1-5	TGTGCCAGCAGCTTAGCGGCGACAGGGGATCAGCCCCAGCATTTT	CASSLAATGDQPQHF
15	many	-	TRBV4-2	TRBJ2-2	TGTGCCAGCAGCCAAGATGGAATGAACACCGGGGAGCTGTTTTTT	CASSQDGMNTGELFF
13	-	-	TRBV20-1	TRBJ1-2	TGCAGTGCCAAACAAGGGTCCCTATCTGGCTACACCTTC	CSAKQGSLSGYTF
15	many	TRBD1	TRBV5-1	TRBJ1-1	TGCGCCAGCAGCTTGGGGACAGGGGGCTATACTGAAGCTTTCTTT	CASSLGTGGYTEAFF
13	-	-	TRBV30	TRBJ1-1	TGTGCCTGGAGTGTGGGACTGAACACTGAAGCTTTCTTT	CAWSVGLNTEAFF
15	many	-	TRBV5-1	TRBJ1-1	TGCGCCAGCAGCTTGGCCTTGGGGAGAAACACTGAAGCTTTCTTT	CASSLALGRNTEAFF
16	many	TRBD1	TRBV5-1	TRBJ1-4	TGCGCCAGCAGCTTGGAGACAGGGGGTGGTGGTGAAAAACTGTTTTTT	CASSLETGGGGEKLFF
13	many	-	TRBV5-1	TRBJ2-7	TGCGCCAGCAGCCCACAGGGCGGGAACGAGCAGTACTTC	CASSPQGGNEQYF
12	many	-	TRBV15	TRBJ2-1	TGTGCCACCAGCAGAGAACTCTATGAGCAGTTCTTC	CATSRELYEQFF
16	many	-	TRBV10-3	TRBJ1-3	TGTGCCATCAGTGAGGGCGGACAGCACTCTGGAAACACCATATATTTT	CAISEGGQHSGNTIYF
14	many	-	TRBV25-1	TRBJ2-3	TGTGCCAGCAGTGAATTCCGAGGGACAGATACGCAGTATTTT	CASSEFRGTDTQYF
12	many	-	TRBV3-1	TRBJ2-3	TGTGCCAGCAGGCTCCGAGGAAATACGCAGTATTTT	CASRLRGNTQYF
15	many	-	TRBV5-1	TRBJ1-2	TGCGCCAGCAGCTTGGGGGAGGGGCAGTCCTATGGCTACACCTTC	CASSLGEGQSYGYTF
12	many	-	TRBV20-1	TRBJ1-2	TGCAGTGCTAGAGATAGGAGGGATGGCTACACCTTC	CSARDRRDGYTF
15	many	-	TRBV6-6	TRBJ1-1	TGTGCCAGCAGTTTAATCTCCGTAGTGAACACTGAAGCTTTCTTT	CASSLISVVNTEAFF
14	many	TRBD1	TRBV7-9	TRBJ2-3	TGTGCCAGCAGCCCCGGGACAGGGGATTTTACGCAGTATTTT	CASSPGTGDFTQYF
14	many	-	TRBV5-1	TRBJ1-1	TGCGCCAGCAGCTTGGTGGACCAGAACACTGAAGCTTTCTTT	CASSLVDQNTEAFF
15	many	-	TRBV7-9	TRBJ2-2	TGTGCCAGCGGGGTAGGAGGCCAGAACACCGGGGAGCTGTTTTTT	CASGVGGQNTGELFF
16	many	TRBD2	TRBV6-5	TRBJ2-5	TGTGCCAGCAGTTACTCACCTAGCGGGAGGGGAGAGACCCAGTACTTC	CASSYSPSGRGETQYF
14	many	-	TRBV12-3/TRBV12-4	TRBJ1-5	TGTGCCAGCAGCCCCGGGACAAGCAATCAGCCCCAGCATTTT	CASSPGTSNQPQHF
16	many	TRBD1	TRBV15	TRBJ2-5	TGTGCCACCAGCAGGGGGACAGGGACCCTCCAAGAGACCCAGTACTTC	CATSRGTGTLQETQYF
14	many	-	TRBV2	TRBJ2-7	TGTGCCAGCAGTGAAAAGGGCCTGGCCTACGAGCAGTACTTC	CASSEKGLAYEQYF
16	many	-	TRBV5-1	TRBJ2-3	TGCGCCAGCAGCACAGGGACACAAGTACGCGCAGATACGCAGTATTTT	CASSTGTQVRADTQYF
15	few	TRBD2	TRBV30	TRBJ2-2	TGTGCCTGGAGTGTTGGACTAGTTGGCACCGGGGAGCTGTTTTTT	CAWSVGLVGTGELFF
12	many	-	TRBV24-1	TRBJ2-3	TGTGCCACATCACAGACCACAGATACGCAGTATTTT	CATSQTTDTQYF
14	few	-	TRBV12-3/TRBV12-4	TRBJ2-7	TGTGCCAGCAGGACGACAGGCGGCTCCTACGAGCAGTACTTC	CASRTTGGSYEQYF
12	many	-	TRBV15	TRBJ1-2	TGTGCCACCAGCAGAGATCGTACCCGCTACACCTTC	CATSRDRTRYTF
15	many	-	TRBV7-7	TRBJ2-6	TGTGCCAGCAGCCCCAGGGCCTCTGGGGCCAACGTCCTGACTTTC	CASSPRASGANVLTF
14	-	-	TRBV5-1	TRBJ2-1	TGCGCCAGCAGCTTGGAGCCGAATAAGAATGAGCAGTTCTTC	CASSLEPNKNEQFF